This T cell receptor beta chain is drawn from a study of T cells after posttransplantation cyclophosphamide. Study results and caveats: Later post-transplant blood repertoires were often dominated by donor CD8+ memory clones.

Some clones are missing from TCRdb's copy, which holds only in-frame ones; the method was immunoSEQ multiplex PCR. The repertoire consists of approximately 35,000 clones, none detected only once. This clone was counted between two and nine times. Its target is not known. V was cut by 7 bases and J by 4 bases, with 13 bases left in between. The germline V gene has CDR1 GTSNPN and CDR2 SVGIG (reference sequence). The CDR3 totals 12 residues. The source is a woman in her 30s in good health and a related stem cell transplant donor. The chain couples TRBV30 to TRBJ1-2, with TRBD1 as a possible D gene (6 bases). Source material: PBMCs. CDR3 residues: CASRGGIYGYTF. CDR3 DNA: TGTGCCTCAAGGGGGGGAATCTATGGCTACACCTTC.